The source of this T cell receptor beta chain is a study of blood T cell repertoires in COVID-19. Original handling: Nucleated cell counts were estimated from reference gene primer amplification. Here immunoSEQ multiplex PCR was the method, and the copy in TCRdb shows in-frame clones only, minus some. V, J and clone size were drawn from that table, and D and trimming were deduced from the DNA. There are a few hundred thousand clones in the sample; roughly 84% occur only once, and 3.1% lies in the top ten. J gave up 2 bases and V 0 bases, and 3 bases lay outside the gene matches. The CDR3 totals 15 residues. In germline, CDR1 is MDHEN, CDR2 SYDVKM.

This rearrangement joins TRBV28 to TRBJ2-7, with 8 bases fitting TRBD2. The clonotype was recovered from a woman aged 18-35 years with acute or convalescent COVID-19. Sequencing was performed on peripheral blood. The DNA of the CDR3 is TGTGCCAGCAGTTTATGGCTAGCGGGTGCCTACGAGCAGTACTTC. Translating it yields CASSLWLAGAYEQYF.